This is a list of T cell receptor beta chains from one sample in a study of molecular identifiers for immune sequencing clone quantification. TCRdb redid the calling of the PCR reads with MiXCR, one entry per CDR3 protein. The sample has about 510,000 distinct CDR3 sequences; less than 30% are singletons. Material: naive CD8+ T cells from blood, with Jurkat cell RNA spiked in. Receptors were obtained from a human donor in good health. Some libraries in this study had Jurkat cell RNA spiked in. Both conserved end residues are part of each CDR3. The D gene is left open where the match is weak. The listing skips clone size in some rows; elsewhere it reads once, few, many or a size class.

abundance	v_gene	d_gene	j_gene	CDR3nt	CDR3aa
NA	TRBV27	NA	TRBJ2-5	TGTGCCAGCAGTTTATTGTCCAGACAAGAGACCCAGTACTTC	CASSLLSRQETQYF
few	TRBV7-9	NA	TRBJ2-1	TGTGCCAGCAGCCCACACTCAACCTACAATGAGCAGTTCTTC	CASSPHSTYNEQFF
few	TRBV7-9	NA	TRBJ2-7	TGTGCCAGCAGCCCCCCTGCGGGGCAGGTCAGCTCCTACGAGCAGTACTTC	CASSPPAGQVSSYEQYF
NA	TRBV9	NA	TRBJ2-3	TGTGCCAGCAGCGTATCTCCCCAGGGGGGGGAAGGCACAGATACGCAGTATTTT	CASSVSPQGGEGTDTQYF
many	TRBV28	NA	TRBJ1-1	TGTGCCAGCAGTGCGGCCGAGGTCTTGATGAACACTGAAGCTTTCTTT	CASSAAEVLMNTEAFF
many	TRBV14	NA	TRBJ1-1	TGTGCCAGCAGCCAAGATATCGTCCGGGGGCGCGGTACTGAAGCTTTCTTT	CASSQDIVRGRGTEAFF
few	TRBV7-3	NA	TRBJ2-3	TGTGCCAGCAGCTTAAAGGAGGTGGCAGATACGCAGTATTTT	CASSLKEVADTQYF
many	TRBV20-1	TRBD2	TRBJ2-3	TGCAGTGCTAGAGGACTAGCGGGAGGAAGAGATACGCAGTATTTT	CSARGLAGGRDTQYF
NA	TRBV4-1	TRBD2	TRBJ2-5	TGCGCCGGCAGCCAGAACCTTGCGGGACTAGCGGGAGAGACCCAGTACTTC	CAGSQNLAGLAGETQYF
NA	TRBV5-1	TRBD1	TRBJ2-7	TGCGCCAGCAGTCCGAACCCGGGACAGGGGACCTACGAGCGGTACTTC	CASSPNPGQGTYERYF
NA	TRBV12-5	NA	TRBJ1-1	TGTGCTAGTGGTTTGGGCTTGGATCCGACTGAAGCTTTCTTT	CASGLGLDPTEAFF
few	TRBV6-4	NA	TRBJ2-5	TGTGCCAGCAGTGACTATGATAACGAGCCCCCACAAGAGACCCAGTACTTC	CASSDYDNEPPQETQYF
NA	TRBV30	NA	TRBJ2-7	TGTGCCTGGAGTGGGGAGGGGACAACATCCTACGAGCAGTACTTC	CAWSGEGTTSYEQYF
NA	TRBV4-1	NA	TRBJ2-1	TGCGCCAGCAGCCAAGATCAAACCGCGGATGAGCAGTTCTTC	CASSQDQTADEQFF
few	TRBV6-5	NA	TRBJ1-1	TGTGCCAGCAGTTCCCGGGACCCGAACACTGAAGCTTTCTTT	CASSSRDPNTEAFF
few	TRBV9	NA	TRBJ2-1	TGTGCCAGCAGCCCCCGTTCGTATGGGGTCAATGAGCAGTTCTTC	CASSPRSYGVNEQFF
many	TRBV7-9	NA	TRBJ1-1	TGTGCCAGCAGCTTACAGGGACGTCACACTGAAGCTTTCTTT	CASSLQGRHTEAFF
few	TRBV7-8	TRBD1	TRBJ1-4	TGTGCCAGCAGCACTAACCGGGACAGGGGGGATGAAAAACTGTTTTTT	CASSTNRDRGDEKLFF
few	TRBV6-5	TRBD1	TRBJ1-4	TGTGCCAGCAGTTCCTACAGGGGTAGTTACGAAAAACTGTTTTTT	CASSSYRGSYEKLFF
NA	TRBV7-8	TRBD1	TRBJ1-5	TGTGCCAGCAGTCCCGGACAGGGGATTGGCAATCAGCCCCAGCATTTT	CASSPGQGIGNQPQHF
few	TRBV19	TRBD1	TRBJ2-7	TGTGCCAGTAGTATAGCCTTAGGACAGGGGGCCTACGAGCAGTACTTC	CASSIALGQGAYEQYF
NA	TRBV19	TRBD1	TRBJ2-7	TGTGCCAGTCAACCCAGCCCGGGACAGGGTGTCCACGAGCAGTACTTC	CASQPSPGQGVHEQYF
NA	TRBV19	NA	TRBJ2-1	TGTGCCAGTAGGTGGAGCTCCTACAATGAGCAGTTCTTC	CASRWSSYNEQFF
few	TRBV27	NA	TRBJ2-1	TGTGCCAGCAGTTTCGGTCAGGGACCCTACAATGAGCAGTTCTTC	CASSFGQGPYNEQFF
few	TRBV4-1	TRBD1	TRBJ1-6	TGCGCCAGCAGCCAAGTTCAGGGGGCAGATTCACCCCTCCACTTT	CASSQVQGADSPLHF